These T cell receptor beta chains were read from a single sample in a study of T cell changes during pregnancy in multiple sclerosis. Assay used: immunoSEQ multiplex PCR; TCRdb lists only in-frame clones, some missing. The sample shows roughly 45,000 clones, approximately 95% of them seen only once. Sample: CD8+ T cells from peripheral blood mononuclear cells, taken in the first trimester of pregnancy. The receptor source for this set is a female donor with multiple sclerosis, enrolled in a pregnancy study. CDR3s include the opening cysteine and the closing phenylalanine or tryptophan. A D gene is named only where the DNA matches it firmly. Size is omitted from some rows. Given values are once, few, many or a class for expanded clones.

TRBV27,19,NA,TRBD2,CASSGSSGHNMRSYNEQFF
TRBV4-3,15,NA,NA,CASSQGGGLYNEQFF
TRBV30,13,NA,TRBD1,CAWNGQGGQPQHF
TRBV27,15,NA,TRBD2,CASSLMAGVNNEQFF
TRBV7-8,15,NA,TRBD2,CASRGTSGSTDTQYF
TRBV7-8,16,NA,NA,CASSWEGGSGANVLTF
TRBV11-2,17,NA,NA,CASSLDEGLASYNEQFF
TRBV27,17,NA,TRBD2,CASSSTLAGVYQETQYF
TRBV23-1,17,NA,TRBD2,CASSQGRGESSYNEQFF
TRBV27,14,NA,TRBD2,CASRDPGLGNEQFF
TRBV19,13,NA,NA,CASNPGGLAEAFF
TRBV6-1,13,NA,NA,CASIGLSFYEQYF
TRBV11-2,18,few,TRBD2,CASSGLAGGYENTGELFF
TRBV6-5,16,NA,TRBD1,CASSYYTGDDTGELFF
TRBV27,14,NA,NA,CATRPGAGNQPQHF
TRBV4-2,14,NA,NA,CASSQETSRDEQYF
TRBV29-1,13,NA,NA,CSVEAGAAYEQYF
TRBV6-5,16,NA,TRBD1,CASSYSPQGMNTEAFF
TRBV9,14,NA,NA,CASSSWANRNEQFF
TRBV28,20,NA,TRBD2,CASSSLAGGRFNLAKNIQYF
TRBV7-6,14,NA,TRBD1,CASSLGQSAGEQYF
TRBV7-6,15,NA,TRBD2,CASSLGGGPIETQYF